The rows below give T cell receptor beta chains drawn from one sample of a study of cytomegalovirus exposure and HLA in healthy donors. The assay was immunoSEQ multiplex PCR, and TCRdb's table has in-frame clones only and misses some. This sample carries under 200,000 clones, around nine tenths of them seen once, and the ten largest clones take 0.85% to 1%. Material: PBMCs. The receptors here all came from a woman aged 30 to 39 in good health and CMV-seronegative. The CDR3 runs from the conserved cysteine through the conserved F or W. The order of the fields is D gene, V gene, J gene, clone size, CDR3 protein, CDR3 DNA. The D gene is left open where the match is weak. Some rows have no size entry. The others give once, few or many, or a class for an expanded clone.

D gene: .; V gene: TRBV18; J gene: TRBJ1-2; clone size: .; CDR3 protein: CASSPLTGNYGYTF; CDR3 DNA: TGTGCCAGCTCGCCTCTCACAGGGAATTATGGCTACACCTTC
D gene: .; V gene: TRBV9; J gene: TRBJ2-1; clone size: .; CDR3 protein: CASSGERREQFF; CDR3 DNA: TGTGCCAGCAGCGGGGAGAGACGTGAGCAGTTCTTC
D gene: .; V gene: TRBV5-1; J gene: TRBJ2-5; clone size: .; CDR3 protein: CASNLRGNEYQETQYF; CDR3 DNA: TGCGCCAGCAACCTAAGGGGTAACGAGTACCAAGAGACCCAGTACTTC
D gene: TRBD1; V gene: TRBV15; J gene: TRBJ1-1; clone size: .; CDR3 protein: CATSRPRTGDTEAFF; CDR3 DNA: TGTGCCACCAGCCGCCCAAGGACAGGGGATACTGAAGCTTTCTTT
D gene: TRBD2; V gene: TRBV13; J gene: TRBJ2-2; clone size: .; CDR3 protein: CASTILAANTGELFF; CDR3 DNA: TGTGCCAGCACCATTCTAGCGGCGAACACCGGGGAGCTGTTTTTT
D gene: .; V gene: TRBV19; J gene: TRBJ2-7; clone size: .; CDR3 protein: CASSSTQGEIYEQYF; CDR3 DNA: TGTGCCAGTAGCTCTACACAAGGGGAAATCTACGAGCAGTACTTC
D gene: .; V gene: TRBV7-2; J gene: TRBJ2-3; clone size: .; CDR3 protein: CASSLARSRGADTQYF; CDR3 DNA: TGTGCCAGCAGCTTAGCTCGATCCAGGGGAGCAGATACGCAGTATTTT
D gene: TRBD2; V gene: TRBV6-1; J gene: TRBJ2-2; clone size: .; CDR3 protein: CASRERTRNTGELFF; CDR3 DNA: TGTGCCAGCAGGGAGAGGACTAGGAACACCGGGGAGCTGTTTTTT
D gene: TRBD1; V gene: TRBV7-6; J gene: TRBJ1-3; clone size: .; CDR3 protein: CASSVRQGARGNTIYF; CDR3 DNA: TGTGCCAGCAGCGTCAGACAGGGGGCGCGTGGAAACACCATATATTTT
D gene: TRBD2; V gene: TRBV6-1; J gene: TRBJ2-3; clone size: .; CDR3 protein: CASSVTSGRDPTDTQYF; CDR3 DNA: TGTGCCAGCAGTGTGACTAGCGGGAGGGACCCCACAGATACGCAGTATTTT
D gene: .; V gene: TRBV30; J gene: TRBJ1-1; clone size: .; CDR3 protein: CAWNPGGKTEAFF; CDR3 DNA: TGTGCCTGGAATCCGGGAGGAAAGACTGAAGCTTTCTTT
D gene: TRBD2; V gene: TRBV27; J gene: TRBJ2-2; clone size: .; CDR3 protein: CASSFPSGGITGELFF; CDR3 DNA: TGTGCCAGCAGTTTTCCTAGCGGGGGGATCACCGGGGAGCTGTTTTTT
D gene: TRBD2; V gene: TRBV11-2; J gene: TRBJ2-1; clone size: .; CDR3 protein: CASSTLAGGPIEQFF; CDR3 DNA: TGTGCCAGCAGCACACTAGCGGGGGGGCCTATTGAGCAGTTCTTC
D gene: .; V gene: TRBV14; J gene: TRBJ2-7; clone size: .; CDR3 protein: CASSARGWLDEQYF; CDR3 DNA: TGTGCCAGCAGCGCAAGAGGGTGGTTGGACGAGCAGTACTTC
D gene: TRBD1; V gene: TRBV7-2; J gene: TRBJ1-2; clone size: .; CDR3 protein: CASRPGQGGSYTF; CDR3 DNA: TGTGCCAGCCGACCCGGACAGGGTGGTAGCTACACCTTC
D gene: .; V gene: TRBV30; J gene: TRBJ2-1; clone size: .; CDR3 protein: CAWTKSGPSYNEQFF; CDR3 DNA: TGTGCCTGGACTAAGAGCGGACCCTCCTACAATGAGCAGTTCTTC
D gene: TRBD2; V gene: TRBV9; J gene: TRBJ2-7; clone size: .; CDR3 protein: CASSGTSGGYEQYF; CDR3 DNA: TGTGCCAGCAGCGGAACTAGCGGGGGGTACGAGCAGTACTTC
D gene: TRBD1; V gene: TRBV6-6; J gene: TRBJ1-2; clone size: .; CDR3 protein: CASSRTGGADGYTF; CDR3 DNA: TGTGCCAGCAGTCGGACAGGGGGCGCAGATGGCTACACCTTC
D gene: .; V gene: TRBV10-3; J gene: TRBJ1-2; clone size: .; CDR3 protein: CAISDPTDYGYTF; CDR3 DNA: TGTGCCATCAGTGATCCGACAGATTATGGCTACACCTTC
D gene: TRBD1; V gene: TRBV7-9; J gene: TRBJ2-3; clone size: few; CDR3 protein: CASSATGAPDTQYF; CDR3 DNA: TGTGCCAGCAGCGCAACAGGGGCGCCAGATACGCAGTATTTT
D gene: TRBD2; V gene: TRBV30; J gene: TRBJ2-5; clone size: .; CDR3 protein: CAWERARTGLAVYQETQYF; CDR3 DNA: TGTGCCTGGGAGAGAGCCCGAACGGGACTAGCGGTGTACCAAGAGACCCAGTACTTC
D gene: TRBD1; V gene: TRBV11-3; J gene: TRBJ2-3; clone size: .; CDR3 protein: CASSPKGAGSTDTQYF; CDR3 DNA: TGTGCCAGCAGTCCCAAGGGGGCCGGTAGCACAGATACGCAGTATTTT
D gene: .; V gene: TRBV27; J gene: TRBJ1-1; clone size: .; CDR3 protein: CASSLIPGTEAFF; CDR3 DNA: TGTGCCAGCAGTTTAATACCCGGCACTGAAGCTTTCTTT
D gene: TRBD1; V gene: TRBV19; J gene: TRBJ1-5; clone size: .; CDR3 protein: CASRRTGKGVPQHF; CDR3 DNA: TGTGCCAGTAGAAGGACAGGGAAGGGTGTCCCCCAGCATTTT
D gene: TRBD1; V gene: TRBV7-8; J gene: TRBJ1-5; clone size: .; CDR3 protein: CASSLRTGAQLGNQPQHF; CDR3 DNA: TGTGCCAGCAGCTTGCGGACAGGGGCTCAACTTGGCAATCAGCCCCAGCATTTT
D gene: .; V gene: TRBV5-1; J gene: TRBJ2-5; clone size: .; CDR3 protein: CASMLYGTQYF; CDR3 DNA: TGCGCCAGCATGCTATATGGGACCCAGTACTTC
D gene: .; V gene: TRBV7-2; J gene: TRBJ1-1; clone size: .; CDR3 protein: CASGSGQNTEAFF; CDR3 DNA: TGTGCCAGCGGATCGGGACAGAACACTGAAGCTTTCTTT
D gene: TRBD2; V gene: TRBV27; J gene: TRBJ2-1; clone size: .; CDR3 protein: CASSGLGDEQFF; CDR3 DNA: TGTGCCAGCAGTGGACTAGGGGATGAGCAGTTCTTC
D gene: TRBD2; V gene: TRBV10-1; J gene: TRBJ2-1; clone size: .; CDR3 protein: CASSEPGSGKEYEQFF; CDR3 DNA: TGCGCCAGCAGTGAGCCGGGTAGCGGGAAGGAGTATGAGCAGTTCTTC
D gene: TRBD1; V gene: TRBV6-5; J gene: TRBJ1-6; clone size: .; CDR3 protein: CASSYSLRGHNSPLHF; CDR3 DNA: TGTGCCAGCAGTTACTCACTCAGGGGGCATAATTCACCCCTCCACTTT
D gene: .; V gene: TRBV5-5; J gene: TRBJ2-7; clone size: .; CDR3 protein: CASSLEGGPYEQYF; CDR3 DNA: TGTGCCAGCAGCTTGGAAGGAGGTCCCTACGAGCAGTACTTC
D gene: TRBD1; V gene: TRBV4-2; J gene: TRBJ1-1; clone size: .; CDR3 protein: CASSQGDRVGEAFF; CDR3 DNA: TGTGCCAGCAGCCAAGGGGACAGGGTTGGTGAAGCTTTCTTT
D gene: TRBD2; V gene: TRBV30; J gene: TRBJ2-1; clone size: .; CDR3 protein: CAWQGLAGARNEQFF; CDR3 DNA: TGTGCCTGGCAAGGACTAGCGGGTGCGAGGAATGAGCAGTTCTTC
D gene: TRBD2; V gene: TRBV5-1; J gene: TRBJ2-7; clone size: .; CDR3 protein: CASSLWTSGTYEQYF; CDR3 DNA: TGCGCCAGCAGCTTGTGGACTAGCGGAACCTACGAGCAGTACTTC
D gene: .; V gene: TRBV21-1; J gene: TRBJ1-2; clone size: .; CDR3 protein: CASSNPRTGTIYGYTF; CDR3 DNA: TGTGCCAGCAGCAACCCCAGGACAGGGACGATTTATGGCTACACCTTC
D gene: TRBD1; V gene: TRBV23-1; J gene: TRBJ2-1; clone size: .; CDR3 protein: CAIVDRGLVNEQFF; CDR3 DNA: TGCGCCATAGTAGACAGGGGGCTAGTGAATGAGCAGTTCTTC
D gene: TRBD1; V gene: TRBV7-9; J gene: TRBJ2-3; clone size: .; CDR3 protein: CASSSWSGTGGTDMQYF; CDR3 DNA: TGTGCCAGCAGCTCCTGGAGCGGGACAGGGGGTACAGATATGCAGTATTTT
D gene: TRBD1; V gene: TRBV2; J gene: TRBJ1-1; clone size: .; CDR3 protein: CASRPMGQLNTEAFF; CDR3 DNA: TGTGCCAGCAGACCAATGGGACAGCTGAACACTGAAGCTTTCTTT
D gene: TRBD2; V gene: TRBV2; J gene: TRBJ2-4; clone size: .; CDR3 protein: CASSGGTSGESVAKNIQYF; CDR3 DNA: TGTGCCAGCAGTGGAGGGACTAGCGGGGAATCAGTAGCCAAAAACATTCAGTACTTC
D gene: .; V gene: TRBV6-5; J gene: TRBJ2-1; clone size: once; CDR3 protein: CASSRFQTGNEQFF; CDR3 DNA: TGTGCCAGCAGCCGGTTCCAGACTGGCAATGAGCAGTTCTTC
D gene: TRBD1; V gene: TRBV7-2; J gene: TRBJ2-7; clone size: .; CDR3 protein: CASSLVPDRGGDEQYF; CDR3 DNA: TGTGCCAGCAGCTTAGTCCCGGACAGGGGGGGAGACGAGCAGTACTTC
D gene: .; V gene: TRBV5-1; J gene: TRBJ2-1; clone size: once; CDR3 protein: CASSLAPGNNEQFF; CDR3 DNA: TGCGCCAGCAGCTTGGCCCCGGGAAACAATGAGCAGTTCTTC
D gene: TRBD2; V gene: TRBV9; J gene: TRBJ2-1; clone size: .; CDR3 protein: CASSVVGREGNEQFF; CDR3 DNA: TGTGCCAGCAGCGTAGTTGGCAGGGAGGGGAATGAGCAGTTCTTC
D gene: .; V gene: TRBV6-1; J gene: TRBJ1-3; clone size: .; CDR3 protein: CASSESSAGSGNTIYF; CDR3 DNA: TGTGCCAGCAGTGAAAGTAGTGCGGGCTCTGGAAACACCATATATTTT
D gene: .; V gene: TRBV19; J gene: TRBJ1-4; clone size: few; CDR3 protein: CASTPLHRDEKLFF; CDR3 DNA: TGTGCCAGTACACCGCTCCACAGGGATGAAAAACTGTTTTTT
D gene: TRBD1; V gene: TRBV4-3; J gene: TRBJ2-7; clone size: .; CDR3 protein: CASSQSGTGRYEQYF; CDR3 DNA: TGCGCCAGCAGCCAATCCGGGACAGGGAGGTACGAGCAGTACTTC
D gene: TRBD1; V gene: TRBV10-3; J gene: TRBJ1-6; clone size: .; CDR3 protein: CAISESSKTGGSYNSPLHF; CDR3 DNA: TGTGCCATCAGTGAGTCCTCAAAGACAGGGGGATCCTATAATTCACCCCTCCACTTT
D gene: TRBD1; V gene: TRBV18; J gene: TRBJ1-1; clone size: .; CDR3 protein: CASSLKTGGETEAFF; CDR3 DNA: TGTGCCAGCTCACTTAAGACAGGGGGTGAAACTGAAGCTTTCTTT